What follows are 17 T cell receptor beta chains derived from one specimen sequenced in a study of CD8+ T cells in alopecia areata. After isolation, RNA underwent reverse transcription to generate cDNA as the sequencing template. Profiled with immunoSEQ multiplex PCR; TCRdb holds only in-frame clones, not every one. The sample yields 150,000 to 200,000 clones, 50% to 75% seen once. Sequenced material: CD4+ T cells sorted from blood, taken at week 0. Every receptor here comes from a human donor with alopecia areata.

This chain connects TRBV4-1 to TRBJ2-5, with a possible D match to TRBD1 (6 bases). There are 15 residues in the CDR3. Germline V gives CDR1 MGHRA, CDR2 YSYEKL. Trimming removed 0 bases from V and 4 bases from J, with 12 bases in between. CDR3 region: CASSQDGRGVETQYF. The CDR3 bases are TGCGCCAGCAGCCAAGATGGCAGGGGAGTAGAGACCCAGTACTTC.

The rearrangement joins TRBV27 to TRBJ1-6; TRBD1 agrees at 11 bases. This CDR3 region has 16 residues. With 5 bases clipped from V and 7 bases from J, the junction kept 7 bases outside the gene matches. Germline CDR1 reads MNHEY; CDR2 reads SMNVEV (reference sequence). CDR3 DNA sequence: TGTGCCAGCAGTCCGCGGACAGGGGGCTGGAATTCACCCCTCCACTTT. Translation: CASSPRTGGWNSPLHF.

The V gene is TRBV11-3, the J gene TRBJ1-5, with 8 bases lining up with TRBD1. The germline gives CDR1 SGHNT, CDR2 YENEEA. Trimming cost V 4 bases and J 7 bases; bases outside gene matches: 3. CDR3 length equals 13 residues. As DNA, the CDR3 is TGTGCCAGCAGCTACTACAGGGGGCAGCCCCAGCATTTT. This translates into CASSYYRGQPQHF.

The gene calls are TRBV5-4 and TRBJ2-3; 8 bases map to TRBD1. The CDR3 is 15 amino acids. Germline lookup yields CDR1 SGHNT and CDR2 YYREEE (reference sequence). Losses at the gene ends were 0 bases for V and 3 bases for J; bases not matched to a gene: 3. Here the CDR3 reads CASSLGTGFTDTQYF. The CDR3 DNA sequence: TGTGCCAGCAGCTTGGGGACAGGGTTTACAGATACGCAGTATTTT.

V and J are TRBV9 and TRBJ1-1, with D possibly being TRBD1 (6 bases). This CDR3 spans 14 amino acids. The ends were cut back, 3 bases at V and 1 base at J, with 10 bases in the middle. CDR1 and CDR2 from the germline V gene are SGDLS and YYNGEE. CDR3 nucleotides: TGTGCCAGCAGCGCGGGACAAAAGAACACTGAAGCTTTCTTT. It translates to CASSAGQKNTEAFF.

CDR3 amino acids: CASSEGQGHGYTF. CDR3 nucleotides: TGTGCCAGCAGTGAAGGACAGGGCCATGGCTACACCTTC. J is TRBJ1-2 and V is TRBV25-1, with 8 nucleotides matching TRBD1. With V trimmed by 2 bases and J by 6 bases, 2 bases remained unmatched. The CDR3 covers 13 residues. The germline gives CDR1 MGHDK, CDR2 SYGVNS.

This rearrangement joins TRBV7-9 to TRBJ2-7, with D unclear. Germline V gene data show CDR1 as SEHNR and CDR2 as FQNEAQ (reference sequence). The CDR3 runs 15 residues. Trimming cost V 0 bases and J 3 bases, with 12 bases left between them. As DNA, the CDR3 is TGTGCCAGCAGCTTAGCCGTCGCCTCTGTCTACGAGCAGTACTTC. Its translation is CASSLAVASVYEQYF.

The chain is built from TRBV5-6 and TRBJ2-7; D is unclear. V was trimmed by 2 bases and J by 3 bases, leaving 6 bases between them. CDR3 length: 12 residues. Germline lookup yields CDR1 SGHDT and CDR2 YYEEEE. CDR3 protein: CASSLSGYEQYF. CDR3 nucleotides: TGTGCCAGCAGCTTATCAGGCTACGAGCAGTACTTC.

The gene calls are TRBV19 and TRBJ1-5, with 8 nucleotides matching TRBD1. The CDR3 contains 14 residues. Germline V gene sequence: CDR1 LNHDA, CDR2 SQIVND (reference sequence). V lost 3 bases and J lost 4; bases outside the gene matches: 2. Written as DNA, the CDR3 is TGTGCCAGTAGTATTCGGGACAGGAATCAGCCCCAGCATTTT. This gives the protein CASSIRDRNQPQHF. The full variable domain, with the rest looked up from reference TRBV19 and TRBJ1-5, is DGGITQSPKYLFRKEGQNVTLSCEQNLNHDAMYWYRQDPGQGLRLIYYSQIVNDFQKGDIAEGYSVSREKKESFPLTVTSAQKNPTAFYLCASSIRDRNQPQHFGDGTRLSIL.

This clone came up a few times. The identical CDR3 is also encoded by other nucleotide sequences in the sample. This rearrangement joins TRBV29-1 to TRBJ2-1; D not certain. Germline V gene lookup returns CDR1 SQVTM and CDR2 ANQGSEA. Trimming left V 0 bases short and J 3 bases short, with 6 bases between. The CDR3 covers 13 residues. CDR3 sequence: CSVEDRGYNEQFF. The CDR3 nucleotides read TGCAGCGTTGAAGATCGAGGCTACAATGAGCAGTTCTTC.

This chain joins TRBV29-1 and TRBJ2-7; TRBD1 is a possible D gene (5 bases). This CDR3 is built from 13 residues. Germline CDR1 SQVTM, CDR2 ANQGSEA. Trimming took 6 bases from V and 3 from J, leaving 15 bases between them. This chain's CDR3 is CSVTGRSGYEQYF. The DNA of the CDR3 is TGCAGCGTAACAGGTCGCTCGGGCTACGAGCAGTACTTC.

DNA of the CDR3: TGTGCCAGCAGCTTCCCGGGGTCACCCCTCCACTTT. Encoded protein: CASSFPGSPLHF. The J gene is TRBJ1-6, the V gene TRBV7-9; D unclear. V was shortened by 3 bases and J by 10 bases, with 7 bases between the two germline ends. The CDR3 totals 12 residues. The V gene's germline CDR1 is SEHNR and CDR2 FQNEAQ (reference sequence).

A single count supports this clone. The chain uses TRBV29-1 and TRBJ1-1, with D hard to call. CDR3 length equals 13 residues. Trimming shortened V by 4 bases and J by 1 base, and 10 bases separated the two germline ends. Germline-derived CDR1 and CDR2 are SQVTM and ANQGSEA. The chain's CDR3 is CSVVGKTNTEAFF. DNA for the CDR3: TGCAGCGTTGTCGGCAAAACGAACACTGAAGCTTTCTTT.

This clone was counted a few times. In DNA form, the CDR3 reads TGTGCCAGCAGGCGACAGGGCTCTGAAGCTTTCTTT. The encoded protein is CASRRQGSEAFF. The rearrangement joins TRBV6-5 to TRBJ1-1; 7 bases agree with TRBD1. This CDR3 region has 12 residues. The germline CDR1 and CDR2 sequences are MNHEY and SVGAGI. Unmatched junction bases numbered 4, after V lost 6 bases and J lost 6 bases.

The V call is TRBV20-1, the J call TRBJ2-3, with a weak D call TRBD2 (6 bases). CDR1 DFQATT and CDR2 SNEGSKA come from the germline V gene (reference sequence). Trimming stripped 6 bases from V and 7 bases from J, with 11 bases between. CDR3 length: 11 residues. The CDR3 DNA is TGCAGTGCCCGGCGGGGAAATACGCAGTATTTT. Its protein product is CSARRGNTQYF.

This chain connects TRBV7-9 to TRBJ1-3, with TRBD1 as a possible D gene (5 bases). This CDR3 spans 16 amino acids. With 11 bases removed from V and 0 bases from J, the gap between germline ends came to 20 bases. Germline loops: CDR1 SEHNR, CDR2 FQNEAQ (reference sequence). The CDR3 DNA reads TGTGCCCCAACGGCCCCGACAGCTAACTCTGGAAACACCATATATTTT. Translation gives CAPTAPTANSGNTIYF.

This chain connects TRBV7-9 to TRBJ1-2; a possible D gene is TRBD1 (5 bases). Trimming cost V 0 bases and J 7 bases, with 9 bases left between them. Germline V CDR1 and CDR2: SEHNR, FQNEAQ (reference sequence). This CDR3 has 13 residues. In DNA, the CDR3 is TGTGCCAGCAGCTTAGCAGGGGCCTTTGGCTACACCTTC. The encoded protein is CASSLAGAFGYTF.